This entry is about one TCR beta chain. Each PCR contained spiked-in synthetic TCR analog templates. The method was immunoSEQ multiplex PCR; TCRdb's version includes in-frame clones alone and lacks a portion of them. The sample has some 48,000 clones; 65% to 85% are singletons. Indicated time point: peripheral blood 6 weeks after treatment start. This sample stems from a study of PD-L1 blockade in urothelial cancer. Background on the study: Male sex and bladder-origin urothelial cancer were recorded for twenty-five of 29 patients. The study recovered a median of 141,255 T cells per blood sample. Analysis of the blood was performed 3 weeks (second dose) and 6 weeks after treatment start.

The germline V and J ends were trimmed by 2 bases and 6 bases, with 7 bases remaining between them. Germline V CDR1 and CDR2: SGDLS, YYNGEE. The CDR3 extends over 12 amino acids. The clonotype was recovered from a man aged 70-80 years with urothelial cancer. The starting material was PBMCs, obtained around atezolizumab (anti-PD-L1) treatment. This rearrangement joins TRBV9 to TRBJ2-3; D is perhaps TRBD2 (6 bases). The CDR3 loop reads CASSVRGDTQYF. CDR3 DNA sequence: TGTGCCAGCAGCGTTCGGGGGGATACGCAGTATTTT. The variable domain in full, with the rest retrieved from reference TRBV9 and TRBJ2-3, is DSGVTQTPKHLITATGQRVTLRCSPRSGDLSVYWYQQSLDQGLQFLIQYYNGEERAKGNILERFSAQQFPDLHSELNLSSLELGDSALYFCASSVRGDTQYFGPGTRLTVL.